Sequencing of this T cell receptor (beta chain) was carried out in a study of blood T cell repertoires in COVID-19. Study overall: PBMCs, B-cell-depleted T cells, or T cells were the source of the cDNA or gDNA that made up the material.

CDR1 and CDR2 (germline): LGHDT, YNNKEL (reference sequence). There are 16 residues in the CDR3. V was pared by 4 bases and J by 0 bases, with 6 bases of the junction left unmatched. Per the authors' pipeline: Quantification of nucleated cells was approximated via reference gene primer amplification. The repertoire was sequenced with immunoSEQ multiplex PCR; TCRdb's copy has only in-frame clones and lacks some. The V and J calls and clone size were taken over from that table, and D and trimming were inferred from the DNA. The repertoire holds about 54,000 clones, about 87% seen once, with 3% to 3.5% in the top ten.

The gene calls are TRBV3-1 (or the pseudogene TRBV3-2) and TRBJ2-1; 7 bases are a match to TRBD2. The clonotype was recovered from a human donor in a cohort sampled during active COVID-19. Material: peripheral blood. The CDR3 DNA sequence: TGTGCCAGCAGCCGAGCTAGCGGAGGCTCCTACAATGAGCAGTTCTTC. Amino acids: CASSRASGGSYNEQFF.